The 3 T cell receptor beta chains in this list originate from one sample, sequenced in a study of blood T cells in healthy people across ages. The authors ran a second PCR of roughly 6 to 12 cycles using a sample-barcoded 5' primer and a J-beta primer mix. TCRdb used MiXCR to reprocess the 5' RACE reads, holding one entry per CDR3 protein. The sample lists 800,000 to 900,000 distinct CDR3 sequences; 62% were seen once. The material sequenced was blood. The source of these receptors is a young man in good health.

The chain uses TRBV7-7 and TRBJ2-5; TRBD2 is a possible D gene (6 bases). Germline V gives CDR1 SSHAT, CDR2 FNYEAQ (reference sequence). This CDR3 region has 15 residues. Trimming shortened V by 4 bases and J by 5 bases, and 17 bases separated the two germline ends. The DNA for the CDR3 is TGTGCCAGCAGCTCGGTCAGCGGGCGGGGTGAGACCCAGTACTTC. Its translation: CASSSVSGRGETQYF.

The chain has TRBV7-3 and TRBJ2-3; D call uncertain. V was cut by 5 bases and J by 4 bases, with 7 bases left in between. This CDR3 region has 12 residues. CDR1 is SGHTA and CDR2 is FQGTGA in the germline V gene. As DNA, the CDR3 is TGTGCCAGCAGCATCGAGCCAGATACGCAGTATTTT. It encodes CASSIEPDTQYF.

This chain uses TRBV12-3 or TRBV12-4 with TRBJ2-1; D might be TRBD1 (7 bases). TRBJ2-7 matches the DNA end more closely, so the J call is doubtful. This CDR3 spans 17 amino acids. Here the CDR3 DNA reads TGTGCCAGCAGTTTAGTGGGGGGACAGAGTTCCTACAATGAGCAGTACTTC. It encodes CASSLVGGQSSYNEQYF.